Presented here are 2 T cell receptor beta chains from one specimen sequenced in a study of control samples from healthy donors and cancer patients. The table came from immunoSEQ multiplex PCR; TCRdb's copy has only in-frame clones and leaves some out. Of some 110,000 clones listed, around 91% are singletons. Material: PBMCs. These TCRs come from a woman aged 50 to 60 with colorectal cancer.

This clone appeared a single time. The chain joins TRBV3-1 (or the pseudogene TRBV3-2) to TRBJ1-6; 8 nucleotides line up with TRBD1. V dropped 6 bases and J dropped 7; count of bases not matched to a gene: 2. Germline V lookup: CDR1 LGHDT, CDR2 YNNKEL (reference sequence). The CDR3 spans 13 residues. The CDR3 protein is CASRRTGNSPLHF. DNA for the CDR3: TGTGCCAGCAGAAGGACAGGGAATTCACCCCTCCACTTT.

The chain links TRBV10-1 to TRBJ1-3; the D gene is possibly TRBD1 (5 bases). The CDR3 extends over 15 amino acids. The V and J ends lost 3 bases and 4 bases respectively, with 13 bases between them. CDR1 is WNHNN and CDR2 is SYGVQD in the germline V gene (reference sequence). For the CDR3, the DNA is TGCGCCAGCAGTGACCCCGGGGACGGAGGAAACACCATATATTTT. This encodes CASSDPGDGGNTIYF.